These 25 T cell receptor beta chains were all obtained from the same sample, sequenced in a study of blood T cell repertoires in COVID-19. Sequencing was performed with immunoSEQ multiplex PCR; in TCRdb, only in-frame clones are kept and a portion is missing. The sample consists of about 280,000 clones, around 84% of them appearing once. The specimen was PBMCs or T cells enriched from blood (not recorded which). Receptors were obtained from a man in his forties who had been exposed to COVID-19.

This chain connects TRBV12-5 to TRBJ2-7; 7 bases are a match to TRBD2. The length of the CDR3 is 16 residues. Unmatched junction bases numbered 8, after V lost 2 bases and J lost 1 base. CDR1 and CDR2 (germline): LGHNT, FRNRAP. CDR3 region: CASGLSGTSGSYEQYF. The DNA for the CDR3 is TGTGCTAGTGGTTTGAGCGGGACGAGTGGATCCTACGAGCAGTACTTC.

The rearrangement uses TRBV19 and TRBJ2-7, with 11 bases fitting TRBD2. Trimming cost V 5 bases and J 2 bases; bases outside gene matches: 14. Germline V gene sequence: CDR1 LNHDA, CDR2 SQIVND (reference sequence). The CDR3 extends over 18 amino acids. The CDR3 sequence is CASSEAGGTSGFTYEQYF. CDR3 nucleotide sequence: TGTGCCAGTAGTGAAGCAGGAGGGACTAGCGGCTTCACCTACGAGCAGTACTTC.

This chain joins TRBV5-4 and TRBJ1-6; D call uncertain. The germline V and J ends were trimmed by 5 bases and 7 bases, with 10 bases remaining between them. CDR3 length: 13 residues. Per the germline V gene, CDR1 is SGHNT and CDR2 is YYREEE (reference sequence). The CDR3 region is CASSPRANSPLHF. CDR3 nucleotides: TGTGCCAGCAGTCCGCGGGCGAATTCACCCCTCCACTTT.

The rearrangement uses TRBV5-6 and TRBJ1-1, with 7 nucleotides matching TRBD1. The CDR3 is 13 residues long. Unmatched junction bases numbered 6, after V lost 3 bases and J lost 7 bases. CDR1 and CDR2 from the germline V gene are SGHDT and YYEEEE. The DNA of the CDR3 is TGTGCCAGCAGCTGGACGACAGGGTTTGAAGCTTTCTTT. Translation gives CASSWTTGFEAFF.

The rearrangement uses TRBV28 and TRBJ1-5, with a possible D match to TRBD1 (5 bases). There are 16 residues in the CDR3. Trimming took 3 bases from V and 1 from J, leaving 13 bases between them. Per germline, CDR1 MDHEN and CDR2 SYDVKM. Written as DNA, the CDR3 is TGTGCCAGCAGTTTTCTGGCCAGGGTGAGCAATCAGCCCCAGCATTTT. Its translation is CASSFLARVSNQPQHF.

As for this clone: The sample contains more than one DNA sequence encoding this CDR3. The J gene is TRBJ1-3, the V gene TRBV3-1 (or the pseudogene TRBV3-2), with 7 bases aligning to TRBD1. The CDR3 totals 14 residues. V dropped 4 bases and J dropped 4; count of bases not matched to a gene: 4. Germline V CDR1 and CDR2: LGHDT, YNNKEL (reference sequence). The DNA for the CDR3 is TGTGCCAGCAGCCCCAGGGGGTCCGGAAACACCATATATTTT. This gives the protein CASSPRGSGNTIYF.

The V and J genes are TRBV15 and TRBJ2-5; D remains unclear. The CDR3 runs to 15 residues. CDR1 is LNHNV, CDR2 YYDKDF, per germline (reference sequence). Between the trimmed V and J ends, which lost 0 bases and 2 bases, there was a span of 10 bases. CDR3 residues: CATSREDSRQETQYF. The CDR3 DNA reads TGTGCCACCAGCAGAGAAGACTCCAGACAAGAGACCCAGTACTTC.

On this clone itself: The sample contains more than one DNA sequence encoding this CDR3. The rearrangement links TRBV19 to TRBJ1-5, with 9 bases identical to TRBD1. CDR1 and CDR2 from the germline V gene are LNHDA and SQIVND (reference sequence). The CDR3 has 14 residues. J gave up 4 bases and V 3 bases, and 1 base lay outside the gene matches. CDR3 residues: CASSMTGGNQPQHF. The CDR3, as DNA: TGTGCCAGTAGTATGACAGGGGGGAATCAGCCCCAGCATTTT.

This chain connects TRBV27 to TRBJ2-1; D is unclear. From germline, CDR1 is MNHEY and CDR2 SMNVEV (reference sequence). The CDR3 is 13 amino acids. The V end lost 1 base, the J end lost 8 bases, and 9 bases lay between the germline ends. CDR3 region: CASSLYSRYEQFF. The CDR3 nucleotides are TGTGCCAGCAGTTTATATTCCCGGTATGAGCAGTTCTTC.

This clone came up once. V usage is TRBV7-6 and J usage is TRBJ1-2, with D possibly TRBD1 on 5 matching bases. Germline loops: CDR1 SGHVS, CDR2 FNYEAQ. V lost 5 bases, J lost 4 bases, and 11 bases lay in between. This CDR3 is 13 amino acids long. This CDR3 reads CASSRAGGYGYTF. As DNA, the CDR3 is TGTGCCAGCAGCCGTGCGGGGGGCTATGGCTACACCTTC.

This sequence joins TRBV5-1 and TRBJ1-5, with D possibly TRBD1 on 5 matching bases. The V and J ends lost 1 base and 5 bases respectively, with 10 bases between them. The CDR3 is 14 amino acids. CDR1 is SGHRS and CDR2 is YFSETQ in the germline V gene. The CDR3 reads CASSLSGGYQPQHF. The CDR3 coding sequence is TGCGCCAGCAGCTTGTCCGGGGGGTATCAGCCCCAGCATTTT.

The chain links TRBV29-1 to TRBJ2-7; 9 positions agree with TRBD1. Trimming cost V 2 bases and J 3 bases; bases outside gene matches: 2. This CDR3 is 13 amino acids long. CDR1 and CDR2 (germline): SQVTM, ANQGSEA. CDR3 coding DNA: TGCAGCGTTGAAACGGACAGGGGCTACGAGCAGTACTTC. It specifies CSVETDRGYEQYF.

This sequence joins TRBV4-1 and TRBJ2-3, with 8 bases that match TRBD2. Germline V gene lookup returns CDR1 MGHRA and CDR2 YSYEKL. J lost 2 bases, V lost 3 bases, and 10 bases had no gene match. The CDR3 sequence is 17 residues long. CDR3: CASSQKRRGAATDTQYF. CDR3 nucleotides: TGCGCCAGCAGCCAGAAGAGGCGGGGGGCCGCCACAGATACGCAGTATTTT.

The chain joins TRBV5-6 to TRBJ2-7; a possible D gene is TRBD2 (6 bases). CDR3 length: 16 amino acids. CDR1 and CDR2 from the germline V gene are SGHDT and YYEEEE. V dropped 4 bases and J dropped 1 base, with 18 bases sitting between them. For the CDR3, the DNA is TGTGCCAGCAGCCCACAAGCGGGCTCCCTTTCCTACGAGCAGTACTTC. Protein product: CASSPQAGSLSYEQYF. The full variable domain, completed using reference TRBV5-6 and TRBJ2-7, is DAGVTQSPTHLIKTRGQQVTLRCSPKSGHDTVSWYQQALGQGPQFIFQYYEEEERQRGNFPDRFSGHQFPNYSSELNVNALLLGDSALYLCASSPQAGSLSYEQYFGPGTRLTVT.

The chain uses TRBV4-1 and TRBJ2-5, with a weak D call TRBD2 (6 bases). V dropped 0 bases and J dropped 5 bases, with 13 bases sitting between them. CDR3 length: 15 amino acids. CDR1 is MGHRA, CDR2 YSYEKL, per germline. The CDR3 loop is CASSQDNGGYETQYF. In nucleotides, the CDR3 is TGCGCCAGCAGCCAAGATAATGGAGGGTACGAGACCCAGTACTTC.

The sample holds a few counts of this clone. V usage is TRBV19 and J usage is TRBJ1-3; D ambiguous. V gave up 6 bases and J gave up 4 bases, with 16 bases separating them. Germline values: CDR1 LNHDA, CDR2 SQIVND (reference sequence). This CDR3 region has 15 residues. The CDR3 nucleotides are TGTGCCAGTAGAGAGGCCGGGGTGGGAGGAAACACCATATATTTT. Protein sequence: CASREAGVGGNTIYF.

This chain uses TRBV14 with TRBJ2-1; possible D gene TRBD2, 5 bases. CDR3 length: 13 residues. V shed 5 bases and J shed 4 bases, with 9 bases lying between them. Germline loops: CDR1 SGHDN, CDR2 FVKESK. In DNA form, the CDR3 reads TGTGCCAGCAGCAGAGAGCGGTACAATGAGCAGTTCTTC. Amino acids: CASSRERYNEQFF.

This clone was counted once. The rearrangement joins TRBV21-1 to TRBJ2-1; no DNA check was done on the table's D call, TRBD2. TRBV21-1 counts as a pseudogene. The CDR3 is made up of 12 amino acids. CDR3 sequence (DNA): TGTGCCAGCAGCAAAGTATTCCGGGAGCAGTTCTTC. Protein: CASSKVFREQFF.

This CDR3 is CASSWTGGQPQHF. The CDR3 DNA sequence: TGTGCCAGCAGCTGGACAGGGGGACAGCCCCAGCATTTT. The chain couples TRBV6-2 or TRBV6-3 to TRBJ1-5; 10 positions agree with TRBD1. Germline V gene data show CDR1 as MNHEY and CDR2 as SVGEGT. Losses at the gene ends were 6 bases for V and 7 bases for J; bases not matched to a gene: 3. There are 13 residues in the CDR3.

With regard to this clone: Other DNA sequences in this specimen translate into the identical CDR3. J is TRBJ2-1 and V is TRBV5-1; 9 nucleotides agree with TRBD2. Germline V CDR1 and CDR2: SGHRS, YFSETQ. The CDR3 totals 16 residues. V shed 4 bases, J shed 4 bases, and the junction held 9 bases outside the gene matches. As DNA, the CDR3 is TGCGCCAGCAGCCCGGGGGGACTAGCCGGATACAATGAGCAGTTCTTC. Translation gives CASSPGGLAGYNEQFF.

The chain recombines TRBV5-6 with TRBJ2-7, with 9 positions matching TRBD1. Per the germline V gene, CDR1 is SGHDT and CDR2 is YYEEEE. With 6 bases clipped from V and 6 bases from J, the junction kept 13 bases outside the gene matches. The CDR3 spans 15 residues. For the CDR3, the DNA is TGTGCCAGCACCCAGACGTGGACAGGGGATGGCGAGCAGTACTTC. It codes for CASTQTWTGDGEQYF.

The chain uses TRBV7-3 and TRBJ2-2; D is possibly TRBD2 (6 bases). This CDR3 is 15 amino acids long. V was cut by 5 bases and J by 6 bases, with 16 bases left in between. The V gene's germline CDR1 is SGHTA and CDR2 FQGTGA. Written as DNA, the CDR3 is TGTGCCAGCAGCCCCAAGTTATGGGAGGCCGGGGAGCTGTTTTTT. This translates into CASSPKLWEAGELFF.

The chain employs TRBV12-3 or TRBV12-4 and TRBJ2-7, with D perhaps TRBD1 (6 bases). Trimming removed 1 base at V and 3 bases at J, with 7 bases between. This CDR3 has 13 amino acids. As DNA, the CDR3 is TGTGCCAGCAGTTTAGGACAGGTCTACGAGCAGTACTTC. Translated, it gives CASSLGQVYEQYF.

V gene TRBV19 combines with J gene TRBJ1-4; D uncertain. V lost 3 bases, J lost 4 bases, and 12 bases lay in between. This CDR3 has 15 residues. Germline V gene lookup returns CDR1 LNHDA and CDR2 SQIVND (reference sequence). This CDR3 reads CASSIPGSFNEKLFF. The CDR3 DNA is TGTGCCAGTAGTATTCCGGGAAGCTTTAATGAAAAACTGTTTTTT.

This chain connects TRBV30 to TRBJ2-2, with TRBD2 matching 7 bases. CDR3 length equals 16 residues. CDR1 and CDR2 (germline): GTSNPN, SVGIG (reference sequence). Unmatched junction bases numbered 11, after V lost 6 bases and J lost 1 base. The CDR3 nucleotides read TGTGCCTGTCCCCCGGCTAGCGGAAGGAACACCGGGGAGCTGTTTTTT. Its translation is CACPPASGRNTGELFF.